This record concerns one TCR beta chain sequence. Its specificity is not known. The source of the sample is a study of OX40 agonist ivuxolimab in advanced cancers. TCRdb's table, derived via immunoSEQ multiplex PCR, lists solely in-frame clones and lacks some. The sample lists roughly 60,000 clones, approximately 84% occurring once. This CDR3 is 17 amino acids long. V lost 0 bases, J lost 6 bases, and 10 bases stayed unmatched. Germline CDR1 is MNHNS and CDR2 is SASEGT. Study-level results: No determination was made of the antigen specificity of the expanded peripheral T cells.

The J gene is TRBJ1-5, the V gene TRBV6-1; 8 nucleotides line up with TRBD1. This clonotype originated in an adult with an advanced solid tumor such as melanoma, head and neck, liver or kidney cancer. The starting material was CD4+ or CD8+ T cells sorted from blood, obtained in a trial of the OX40 agonist ivuxolimab. The CDR3 loop is CASSEARRTGRGQPQHF. The CDR3 DNA reads as TGTGCCAGCAGTGAAGCGAGGAGGACAGGGAGGGGTCAGCCCCAGCATTTT.